This entry lists 14 T cell receptor beta chains sequenced from one sample in a study of blood T cell repertoires in COVID-19. The assay was immunoSEQ multiplex PCR, and TCRdb's table has in-frame clones only and misses some. This sample has approximately 160,000 clones, with approximately 85% found just once. The sample consisted of peripheral blood. The receptors were gathered from a man in his 60s who had recovered from COVID-19.

This chain joins TRBV6-5 and TRBJ1-1, with 8 bases matching TRBD1. V dropped 7 bases and J dropped 13; count of bases not matched to a gene: 20. The CDR3 spans 15 residues. Per germline, CDR1 MNHEY and CDR2 SVGAGI. The DNA for the CDR3 is TGTGCCAGCAAAAACACCGAGGACAGGGAATTTGATGGTTTCTTT. This translates into CASKNTEDREFDGFF.

With respect to this clone: Other DNA sequences of this sample code for an identical CDR3. The chain carries TRBV5-5 and TRBJ2-1; 10 bases agree with TRBD1. Germline CDR1 SGHKS, CDR2 YYEKEE (reference sequence). The CDR3 is made up of 16 amino acids. Trimming took 0 bases from V and 4 from J; bases not matched to a gene: 4. CDR3 DNA sequence: TGTGCCAGCAGCTTGGTGGGACAGGGGTTATACAATGAGCAGTTCTTC. It encodes CASSLVGQGLYNEQFF.

The rearrangement joins TRBV5-1 to TRBJ1-1; D perhaps matches TRBD1 (5 bases). Looked up from germline, CDR1 is SGHRS and CDR2 is YFSETQ. CDR3 size: 13 residues. V gave up 4 bases and J gave up 1 base, with 8 bases separating them. The CDR3 region is CASSATGNTEAFF. CDR3 bases: TGCGCCAGCAGCGCTACAGGGAACACTGAAGCTTTCTTT.

The DNA for the CDR3 is TGTGCCAGTAGTCTATTACGGACAGGGGATGAAAAACTGTTTTTT. Translated: CASSLLRTGDEKLFF. This sequence joins TRBV19 and TRBJ1-4; 9 nucleotides align to TRBD1. This CDR3 spans 15 amino acids. V was clipped by 5 bases and J by 6 bases; unmatched bases: 7. CDR1 LNHDA and CDR2 SQIVND come from the germline V gene (reference sequence).

In this sample, this clone turned up a few times. J is TRBJ1-2 and V is TRBV27, with D unresolved. The CDR3 has 14 residues. V lost 3 bases and J 0 bases, leaving 8 bases between the germline ends. CDR1 is MNHEY and CDR2 is SMNVEV in the germline V gene (reference sequence). The DNA for the CDR3 is TGTGCCAGCAGTTTTAGCCTAGCTAACTATGGCTACACCTTC. Translating gives CASSFSLANYGYTF.

This clone is a singleton in its sample. The chain has TRBV29-1 and TRBJ2-7; 11 bases line up with TRBD1. Germline assignment: CDR1 SQVTM and CDR2 ANQGSEA. V shed 5 bases, J shed 2 bases, and the junction held 5 bases outside the gene matches. This CDR3 contains 14 residues. This CDR3 reads CSVSGQGDTYEQYF. The CDR3, as DNA: TGCAGCGTTTCGGGACAGGGGGACACCTACGAGCAGTACTTC.

CDR3 coding DNA: TGTGCCAGCAGCCTACATACCGGGGAGTCGGAGACCCAGTACTTC. As protein: CASSLHTGESETQYF. The chain carries TRBV3-1 (or the pseudogene TRBV3-2) and TRBJ2-5; tentatively, D is TRBD2 (5 bases). The CDR3 consists of 15 residues. The germline V and J ends were trimmed by 4 bases and 5 bases, with 17 bases remaining between them. Germline CDR1 reads LGHDT; CDR2 reads YNNKEL (reference sequence).

The V gene is TRBV5-8, the J gene TRBJ2-1; D remains unclear. There are 14 residues in the CDR3. Germline V gene sequence: CDR1 SGHTS, CDR2 YDEGEE. The V end lost 2 bases, the J end lost 8 bases, and 14 bases lay between the germline ends. CDR3 protein: CASSFSMGQDEQFF. Written as DNA, the CDR3 is TGTGCCAGCAGCTTCTCGATGGGCCAAGATGAGCAGTTCTTC. Drawing the rest from reference TRBV5-8 and TRBJ2-1, the complete variable domain is EAGVTQSPTHLIKTRGQQATLRCSPISGHTSVYWYQQALGLGLQFLLWYDEGEERNRGNFPPRFSGRQFPNYSSELNVNALELEDSALYLCASSFSMGQDEQFFGPGTRLTVL.

J is TRBJ1-2 and V is TRBV18, with D unclear. V was clipped by 4 bases and J by 0 bases, with 6 bases between them. Looked up from germline, CDR1 is KGHSH and CDR2 is LQKENI. This CDR3 is built from 13 residues. Written as DNA, the CDR3 is TGTGCCAGCTCACACTCACCTAACTATGGCTACACCTTC. It translates to CASSHSPNYGYTF.

This chain joins TRBV10-3 and TRBJ2-6; D is possibly TRBD1 (5 bases). Germline lookup yields CDR1 ENHRY and CDR2 SYGVKD. Trimming shortened V by 11 bases and J by 0 bases, and 20 bases separated the two germline ends. The CDR3 is 17 amino acids. The CDR3 loop is CASLPETAVSGANVLTF. In nucleotides, the CDR3 is TGTGCCTCTTTGCCCGAGACAGCCGTCTCTGGGGCCAACGTCCTGACTTTC.

This chain connects TRBV30 to TRBJ2-4; tentative D call: TRBD2 (5 bases). Germline assignment: CDR1 GTSNPN and CDR2 SVGIG (reference sequence). The CDR3 sequence is 12 residues long. Trimming pared 3 bases from V and 9 bases from J, leaving 12 bases between. Here the CDR3 reads CAWRGGWGIQYF. The CDR3 bases are TGTGCCTGGAGAGGAGGTTGGGGCATTCAGTACTTC.

This chain connects TRBV30 to TRBJ2-2; 7 bases align to TRBD1. The V and J ends lost 2 bases and 3 bases, in that order; junction bases with no gene match: 3. This CDR3 is built from 14 residues. Per the germline V gene, CDR1 is GTSNPN and CDR2 is SVGIG (reference sequence). The DNA of the CDR3 is TGTGCCTGGAGTAGGGGGCCTGACACCGGGGAGCTGTTTTTT. As protein: CAWSRGPDTGELFF.

The J gene is TRBJ2-2, the V gene TRBV5-4, with TRBD1 matching over 7 bases. The V gene end was trimmed by 4 bases and the J gene end by 1 base; junction bases not matched to a gene: 10. Germline-derived CDR1 and CDR2 are SGHNT and YYREEE (reference sequence). The CDR3 extends over 17 amino acids. The DNA of the CDR3 is TGTGCCAGCAGCCCCCAAAAATGGACAGGGAACACCGGGGAGCTGTTTTTT. Its protein product is CASSPQKWTGNTGELFF. The entire variable domain, with the rest obtained from reference TRBV5-4 and TRBJ2-2, is as follows: ETGVTQSPTHLIKTRGQQVTLRCSSQSGHNTVSWYQQALGQGPQFIFQYYREEENGRGNFPPRFSGLQFPNYSSELNVNALELDDSALYLCASSPQKWTGNTGELFFGEGSRLTVL.

This clone turned up a few times. Other DNA sequences in this sample translate to the same CDR3. The V call is TRBV19, the J call TRBJ2-5; D call uncertain. The V gene lost 2 bases and the J gene lost 5 bases, with 9 bases spanning the gap. Germline CDR1 LNHDA, CDR2 SQIVND (reference sequence). The CDR3 has 13 amino acids. The CDR3 nucleotides read TGTGCCAGTAGTATAATTGAACGGGAGACCCAGTACTTC. As protein: CASSIIERETQYF. Complete variable domain (other parts from reference TRBV19 and TRBJ2-5): DGGITQSPKYLFRKEGQNVTLSCEQNLNHDAMYWYRQDPGQGLRLIYYSQIVNDFQKGDIAEGYSVSREKKESFPLTVTSAQKNPTAFYLCASSIIERETQYFGPGTRLLVL.